The 18 T cell receptor beta chains below were found in one sample sequenced in a study of graft-versus-host responses after intestinal transplantation. Antigens of these TCRs are unknown. Assay: immunoSEQ multiplex PCR; the TCRdb copy retains only in-frame clones and omits some. The sample records fewer than 95,000 clones, roughly 92% being singletons. The starting material was unstimulated CD8+ T cells sorted from spleen or lymph node cells, obtained before transplant. These TCRs come from a human donor who was the organ donor for an intestinal transplant.

The V gene is TRBV7-2, the J gene TRBJ1-2, with unresolved D. Germline loops: CDR1 SGHTA, CDR2 FQGNSA. This CDR3 region has 16 residues. The V and J ends lost 1 base and 2 bases respectively, with 14 bases between them. CDR3 amino acids: CASSLGGRTSNYGYTF. CDR3 bases: TGTGCCAGCAGCTTAGGTGGCAGAACGTCCAACTATGGCTACACCTTC.

The chain uses TRBV6-5 and TRBJ1-4; D not certain. Trimming removed 1 base at V and 5 bases at J, with 14 bases between. The CDR3 length is 16 residues. Looked up from germline, CDR1 is MNHEY and CDR2 is SVGAGI. CDR3 residues: CASSYYGKGGNEKLFF. In nucleotides, the CDR3 is TGTGCCAGCAGTTACTACGGAAAGGGAGGGAATGAAAAACTGTTTTTT.

The chain combines TRBV4-1 with TRBJ2-3; 13 bases align to TRBD2. V gave up 2 bases and J gave up 4 bases; unmatched junction bases: 0. CDR1 is MGHRA and CDR2 is YSYEKL in the germline V gene. The CDR3 consists of 15 residues. CDR3 protein: CASSQTSGGADTQYF. The CDR3 nucleotides are TGCGCCAGCAGCCAAACTAGCGGGGGGGCAGATACGCAGTATTTT.

The rearrangement uses TRBV19 and TRBJ1-1; D may be TRBD1 (6 bases). The V gene lost 7 bases and the J gene lost 4 bases, with 16 bases spanning the gap. Looked up from germline, CDR1 is LNHDA and CDR2 is SQIVND (reference sequence). The CDR3 length is 14 residues. CDR3 in amino acids: CASNAGQGTTEAFF. The CDR3 DNA sequence: TGTGCCAGTAACGCTGGGCAGGGGACCACTGAAGCTTTCTTT. Drawing the rest from reference TRBV19 and TRBJ1-1, the complete variable domain is DGGITQSPKYLFRKEGQNVTLSCEQNLNHDAMYWYRQDPGQGLRLIYYSQIVNDFQKGDIAEGYSVSREKKESFPLTVTSAQKNPTAFYLCASNAGQGTTEAFFGQGTRLTVV.

To note about this clone: Germline is not matched at one junction end, which may reflect a read error. This chain joins TRBV27 and TRBJ1-2, with TRBD1 matching 7 bases. The CDR3 has 14 amino acids. Germline V lookup: CDR1 MNHEY, CDR2 SMNVEV (reference sequence). CDR3 DNA: TGTGCCAGCAGTGTATCACAGGGGAGCGTTGGCTACACCTTC. Its translation: CASSVSQGSVGYTF.

The CDR3 sequence is CASSPGTGSNYGYTF. In nucleotides, the CDR3 is TGCGCCAGCAGTCCCGGGACAGGTTCTAACTATGGCTACACCTTC. The V gene is TRBV4-1, the J gene TRBJ1-2; TRBD1 matches 8 bases. The germline V gene has CDR1 MGHRA and CDR2 YSYEKL. V dropped 6 bases and J dropped 0; count of bases not matched to a gene: 6. The CDR3 spans 15 residues.

The chain recombines TRBV27 with TRBJ2-2; 7 bases agree with TRBD2. The germline V gene has CDR1 MNHEY and CDR2 SMNVEV (reference sequence). This CDR3 is 14 amino acids long. V was pared by 1 base and J by 4 bases, with 0 bases of the junction left unmatched. CDR3 DNA sequence: TGTGCCAGCAGTTTATGGGGGGGCACCGGGGAGCTGTTTTTT. This encodes CASSLWGGTGELFF.

The chain joins TRBV28 to TRBJ2-7; 8 bases fit TRBD1. Germline loops: CDR1 MDHEN, CDR2 SYDVKM. The J segment lost 4 bases and the V segment lost 7 bases, leaving 12 bases of the junction unmatched. This CDR3 is built from 15 residues. This CDR3 is CASTLTTGQAYEQYF. Written as DNA, the CDR3 is TGTGCCAGCACCCTCACAACGGGACAGGCTTACGAGCAGTACTTC.

The chain has TRBV13 and TRBJ2-7; weak D call: TRBD1 (5 bases). Germline V CDR1 and CDR2: PRHDT, FYEKMQ (reference sequence). The CDR3 length is 16 residues. Trimming shortened V by 5 bases and J by 7 bases, and 24 bases separated the two germline ends. The CDR3 sequence is CASSDRAGAGPGEQYF. The CDR3 region has the DNA TGTGCCAGCAGCGACCGGGCCGGAGCAGGGCCTGGGGAGCAGTACTTC.

The CDR3 DNA follows: TGTGCCAGCAGCTCCTATCGGGGGTCCCACGAGCAGTACTTC. The encoded protein is CASSSYRGSHEQYF. The V call is TRBV11-2, the J call TRBJ2-7; tentative D call: TRBD2 (6 bases). CDR1 is SGHAT, CDR2 FQNNGV, per germline. V lost 4 bases to trimming and J lost 5 bases, with 15 bases between them. The CDR3 spans 14 residues.

The genes are TRBV5-4 and TRBJ2-2; 8 bases match TRBD1. This CDR3 is built from 14 residues. The germline gives CDR1 SGHNT, CDR2 YYREEE (reference sequence). V shed 9 bases and J 5 bases; nucleotides not matched to a gene: 9. The CDR3 protein is CATQGQGGTGELFF. CDR3 coding DNA: TGTGCCACCCAAGGACAGGGCGGAACCGGGGAGCTGTTTTTT.

The rearrangement links TRBV4-3 to TRBJ2-7; TRBD1 agrees at 8 bases. Trimming cost V 0 bases and J 2 bases; bases outside gene matches: 9. The CDR3 sequence is 17 residues long. Germline CDR1 and CDR2: LGHNA and YSLEER. The CDR3: CASSQDKSGQGTYEQYF. The CDR3 coding sequence is TGCGCCAGCAGCCAAGATAAGTCCGGACAGGGTACCTACGAGCAGTACTTC.

The gene calls are TRBV5-6 and TRBJ2-3, with a tentative D call TRBD1 (6 bases). V was clipped by 4 bases and J by 1 base, with 7 bases between them. The CDR3 consists of 13 residues. Germline CDR1 and CDR2: SGHDT and YYEEEE. The chain's CDR3 is CASSPGGTDTQYF. In nucleotides, the CDR3 is TGTGCCAGCAGCCCAGGGGGCACAGATACGCAGTATTTT.

The V and J genes are TRBV5-1 and TRBJ1-6; D gene uncertain. This CDR3 comprises 15 residues. V was clipped by 0 bases and J by 5 bases, with 9 bases between them. Germline lookup yields CDR1 SGHRS and CDR2 YFSETQ. The CDR3 sequence: CASSLDSANNSPLHF. The CDR3 DNA sequence: TGCGCCAGCAGCTTGGACAGTGCCAATAATTCACCCCTCCACTTT.

The gene calls are TRBV25-1 and TRBJ1-2, with 9 bases matching TRBD1. The V and J ends lost 5 bases and 3 bases, in that order; junction bases with no gene match: 4. CDR3 length: 14 residues. The germline V gene has CDR1 MGHDK and CDR2 SYGVNS. CDR3: CASSRTGEYYGYTF. For the CDR3, the DNA is TGTGCCAGCAGTAGGACAGGGGAGTACTATGGCTACACCTTC.

The chain recombines TRBV19 with TRBJ1-2; 9 bases align to TRBD1. The CDR3 loop spans 14 amino acids. Losses at the gene ends were 6 bases for V and 4 bases for J; bases not matched to a gene: 6. Germline values: CDR1 LNHDA, CDR2 SQIVND (reference sequence). CDR3 nucleotides: TGTGCCAGTAGGGGGACAGGGCACCTCTATGGCTACACCTTC. Translating gives CASRGTGHLYGYTF. The full variable domain, rest sourced from reference TRBV19 and TRBJ1-2, is DGGITQSPKYLFRKEGQNVTLSCEQNLNHDAMYWYRQDPGQGLRLIYYSQIVNDFQKGDIAEGYSVSREKKESFPLTVTSAQKNPTAFYLCASRGTGHLYGYTFGSGTRLTVV.

V usage is TRBV5-5 and J usage is TRBJ1-3; a weak D match, TRBD1 (6 bases). CDR1 and CDR2 (germline): SGHKS, YYEKEE (reference sequence). This CDR3 is built from 15 residues. The ends were cut back, 3 bases at V and 0 bases at J, with 10 bases in the middle. The CDR3 DNA follows: TGTGCCAGCAGCTGGACAGAGAACTCTGGAAACACCATATATTTT. It is translated as CASSWTENSGNTIYF.

The chain uses TRBV5-8 and TRBJ2-5; 9 bases align to TRBD1. The junction had 6 bases not matched to a gene; V was cut back by 2 bases and J by 1 base. The CDR3 length is 16 residues. CDR1 is SGHTS and CDR2 is YDEGEE in the germline V gene. The DNA of the CDR3 is TGTGCCAGCAGCTTCGCCGGGACAGGGACCCAAGAGACCCAGTACTTC. Translation: CASSFAGTGTQETQYF.